Listed here are 13 T cell receptor beta chains from one sample, sequenced in a study of a mutant IDH1 vaccine in newly diagnosed glioma. Documented time point: week 11, during vaccination. Vaccine doses each comprised 300 ug of mutant IDH1 20-mer peptide, with topical imiquimod. TCRdb's copy holds only in-frame clones and misses some; the assay was immunoSEQ multiplex PCR. The table records 110,000 or so clones, around 90% of them present only once. No antigens are known for them. This specimen consisted of PBMCs, obtained from a glioma patient whose treatment included an IDH1 peptide vaccine. Receptors were obtained from a woman in her forties or fifties with glioma.

The chain is built from TRBV20-1 and TRBJ1-4; D not certain. The CDR3 consists of 11 residues. Germline V CDR1 and CDR2: DFQATT, SNEGSKA (reference sequence). The V gene lost 5 bases and the J gene lost 8 bases, with 9 bases spanning the gap. CDR3: CSALKGEKLFF. CDR3 nucleotides: TGCAGTGCTCTAAAAGGAGAAAAACTGTTTTTT.

This clone was seen just once. The rearrangement uses TRBV27 and TRBJ2-5; D possibly corresponds to TRBD2 (5 bases). The germline V gene encodes CDR1 MNHEY and CDR2 SMNVEV (reference sequence). With 3 bases removed from V and 5 bases from J, the gap between germline ends came to 10 bases. This CDR3 is built from 13 residues. DNA of the CDR3: TGTGCCAGCAGTTTGGGGAGTGCGGAGACCCAGTACTTC. Encoded protein: CASSLGSAETQYF.

The rearrangement links TRBV29-1 to TRBJ2-7, with 9 bases fitting TRBD1. The CDR3 spans 13 residues. The trim removed 6 bases at V and 4 bases at J, leaving 7 bases unmatched. Germline-derived CDR1 and CDR2 are SQVTM and ANQGSEA. This CDR3 is CSVLTGTGYEQYF. The CDR3 DNA reads as TGCAGCGTACTCACCGGGACAGGGTACGAGCAGTACTTC.

The chain couples TRBV4-1 to TRBJ2-5, with TRBD2 matching over 12 bases. The J call may be mistaken, given a closer DNA end match to TRBJ2-7. This CDR3 comprises 15 residues. Germline assignment: CDR1 MGHRA and CDR2 YSYEKL. CDR3 protein: CASSTTLAGGPEQYF. CDR3 DNA: TGCGCCAGCAGCACAACGCTAGCGGGAGGGCCCGAGCAGTACTTC.

V usage is TRBV7-9 and J usage is TRBJ2-2; D tentatively reads TRBD1 or TRBD2 (6 bases each). Germline V gene sequence: CDR1 SEHNR, CDR2 FQNEAQ (reference sequence). With 4 bases removed from V and 1 base from J, the gap between germline ends came to 10 bases. There are 15 residues in the CDR3. CDR3 sequence: CASSWGAGNTGELFF. Here the CDR3 DNA reads TGTGCCAGCAGCTGGGGGGCAGGGAACACCGGGGAGCTGTTTTTT.

The V call is TRBV6-4, the J call TRBJ2-3; tentatively, D is TRBD2 (5 bases). Trimming stripped 3 bases from V and 1 base from J, with 14 bases between. The length of the CDR3 is 16 residues. Germline CDR1 reads MRHNA; CDR2 reads SNTAGT. CDR3 amino acids: CASSDRGLPGTDTQYF. DNA of the CDR3: TGTGCCAGCAGTGATCGCGGGCTACCCGGCACAGATACGCAGTATTTT.

The rearrangement joins TRBV6-5 to TRBJ2-3, with 7 bases fitting TRBD2. Germline assignment: CDR1 MNHEY and CDR2 SVGAGI. J gave up 3 bases and V 2 bases, and 2 bases lay outside the gene matches. This CDR3 comprises 14 residues. The CDR3 region is CASSYLLATDTQYF. CDR3 nucleotides: TGTGCCAGCAGTTACCTACTAGCGACAGATACGCAGTATTTT.

This clone was detected a few times. This chain links TRBV10-2 with TRBJ1-1, with D maybe TRBD1 (5 bases). This CDR3 spans 17 amino acids. Germline CDR1 WSHSY, CDR2 SAAADI. The V gene lost 4 bases and the J gene lost 4 bases, with 22 bases spanning the gap. The chain's CDR3 is CASSAWRGGTRGTEAFF. The CDR3 DNA reads TGCGCCAGCAGTGCATGGCGTGGTGGGACCCGAGGCACTGAAGCTTTCTTT.

This chain joins TRBV28 and TRBJ1-1; 7 positions agree with TRBD1. Germline-derived CDR1 and CDR2 are MDHEN and SYDVKM. The CDR3 is 14 amino acids. The J segment lost 4 bases and the V segment lost 7 bases, leaving 9 bases of the junction unmatched. The CDR3: CASKLPGGITEAFF. In DNA, the CDR3 is TGTGCCAGCAAACTTCCAGGGGGGATCACTGAAGCTTTCTTT.

The rearrangement links TRBV7-9 to TRBJ2-2, with TRBD2 matching 13 bases. The CDR3 covers 15 residues. V trimming: 4 bases; J trimming: 7 bases; junction bases outside the gene matches: 3. Per the germline V gene, CDR1 is SEHNR and CDR2 is FQNEAQ (reference sequence). CDR3 DNA: TGTGCCAGCAGCTGGACTAGCGGGAGAATCGGGGAGCTGTTTTTT. As protein: CASSWTSGRIGELFF.

The chain joins TRBV4-1 to TRBJ1-1; D is possibly TRBD1 (5 bases). V lost 4 bases to trimming and J lost 5 bases, with 11 bases between them. Germline lookup yields CDR1 MGHRA and CDR2 YSYEKL. The CDR3 sequence is 13 residues long. CDR3 loop: CASSPTGLTEAFF. The CDR3 bases are TGCGCCAGCAGCCCAACGGGGCTAACTGAAGCTTTCTTT.

In its sample, this clone was seen once. The rearrangement links TRBV7-8 to TRBJ1-1; TRBD1 is a possible D gene (5 bases). CDR3 length: 15 residues. V dropped 5 bases and J dropped 1 base, with 14 bases sitting between them. The germline CDR1 and CDR2 sequences are SGHVS and FQNEAQ. The CDR3 DNA sequence: TGTGCCAGCAGCACGACCGACAGACGGAACACTGAAGCTTTCTTT. It translates to CASSTTDRRNTEAFF.

V usage is TRBV9 and J usage is TRBJ2-5, with 10 bases that match TRBD2. V shed 3 bases, J shed 5 bases, and the junction held 4 bases outside the gene matches. CDR1 is SGDLS and CDR2 is YYNGEE in the germline V gene. The CDR3 is made up of 14 amino acids. The CDR3 sequence: CASSGTSGSETQYF. CDR3 DNA: TGTGCCAGCAGCGGGACTAGCGGCTCCGAGACCCAGTACTTC.